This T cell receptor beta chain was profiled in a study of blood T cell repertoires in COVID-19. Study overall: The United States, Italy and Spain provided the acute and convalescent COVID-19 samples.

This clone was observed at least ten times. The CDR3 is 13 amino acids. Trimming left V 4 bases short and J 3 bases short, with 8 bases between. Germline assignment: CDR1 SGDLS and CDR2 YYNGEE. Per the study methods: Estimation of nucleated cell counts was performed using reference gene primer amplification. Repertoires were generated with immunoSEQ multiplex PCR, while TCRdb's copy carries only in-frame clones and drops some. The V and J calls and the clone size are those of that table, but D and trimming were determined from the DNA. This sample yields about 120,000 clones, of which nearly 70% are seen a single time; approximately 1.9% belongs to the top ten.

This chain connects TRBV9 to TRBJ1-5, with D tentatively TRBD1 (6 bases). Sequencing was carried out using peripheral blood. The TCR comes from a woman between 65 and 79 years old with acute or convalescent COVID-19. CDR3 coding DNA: TGTGCCAGCAGCCAGGGGCTCAATCAGCCCCAGCATTTT. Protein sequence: CASSQGLNQPQHF.